The 28 T cell receptor beta chains below come from one sample, sequenced in a study of blood T cells in healthy people across ages. Combining a sample-barcoded 5' primer with a J-beta primer mix, a second PCR ran for 7 to 11 cycles. Each CDR3 protein gets one entry after TCRdb re-called the 5' RACE reads with MiXCR. Of about 940,000 distinct CDR3 sequences listed, 48% are singletons. The sequenced material came from blood. The receptor set was obtained from a man under 40 in good health.

The chain recombines TRBV5-1 with TRBJ2-7; D unresolved. This CDR3 has 15 amino acids. Germline values: CDR1 SGHRS, CDR2 YFSETQ. V was pared by 0 bases and J by 2 bases, with 12 bases between. DNA for the CDR3: TGCGCCAGCAGCTTGGAAAGTGTCGGACCCTACGAGCAGTACTTC. It specifies CASSLESVGPYEQYF.

The chain uses TRBV20-1 and TRBJ2-7; D uncertain. In germline, CDR1 is DFQATT, CDR2 SNEGSKA (reference sequence). Trimming cost V 0 bases and J 3 bases, with 9 bases left between them. The CDR3 spans 13 residues. The CDR3 region has the DNA TGCAGTGCTAGAGATCGACACAACTACGAGCAGTACTTC. This gives the protein CSARDRHNYEQYF.

This clonotype was detected ten times or more. The chain joins TRBV4-2 to TRBJ2-3, with a weak D call TRBD1 (5 bases). The CDR3 is 14 residues long. Germline-derived CDR1 and CDR2 are LGHNA and YNFKEQ. Trimming cost V 1 base and J 4 bases, with 9 bases left between them. The CDR3: CASSQGGPADTQYF. The CDR3 nucleotides are TGTGCCAGCAGCCAAGGGGGCCCGGCAGATACGCAGTATTTT.

The chain joins TRBV7-4 to TRBJ2-3; D might be TRBD2 (5 bases). With 5 bases removed from V and 2 bases from J, the gap between germline ends came to 14 bases. Germline loops: CDR1 SGHVT, CDR2 SQSDAQ. The CDR3 spans 15 residues. The DNA for the CDR3 is TGTGCCAGCAGCCCCCCCGGACTGGACACAGATACGCAGTATTTT. It codes for CASSPPGLDTDTQYF.

The chain employs TRBV9 and TRBJ2-7, with D perhaps assigned TRBD1 or TRBD2 (5 bases each). Germline lookup yields CDR1 SGDLS and CDR2 YYNGEE. Trimming left V 4 bases short and J 0 bases short, with 20 bases between. This CDR3 has 17 amino acids. The CDR3 DNA reads as TGTGCCAGCAGCCCAGGGATCCCTAGCTGGAGCTCCTACGAGCAGTACTTC. This gives the protein CASSPGIPSWSSYEQYF.

The V call is TRBV11-2, the J call TRBJ1-1; D unresolved. Trimming removed 3 bases at V and 2 bases at J, with 16 bases between. The CDR3 covers 16 residues. Germline V gene lookup returns CDR1 SGHAT and CDR2 FQNNGV. The CDR3 reads CASSFWVRGKNTEAFF. The CDR3 DNA sequence: TGTGCCAGCAGCTTTTGGGTTCGCGGTAAAAACACTGAAGCTTTCTTT. The whole variable domain, filled in from reference TRBV11-2 and TRBJ1-1, reads EAGVAQSPRYKIIEKRQSVAFWCNPISGHATLYWYQQILGQGPKLLIQFQNNGVVDDSQLPKDRFSAERLKGVDSTLKIQPAKLEDSAVYLCASSFWVRGKNTEAFFGQGTRLTVV.

This clonotype was found a few times. J is TRBJ2-1 and V is TRBV28, with D hard to call. This CDR3 has 12 residues. Germline V gives CDR1 MDHEN, CDR2 SYDVKM. Trimming left V 10 bases short and J 6 bases short, with 13 bases between. This CDR3 reads CATAYITNEQFF. CDR3 coding DNA: TGTGCCACCGCTTATATCACCAATGAGCAGTTCTTC.

This rearrangement joins TRBV4-2 to TRBJ2-1; 13 bases match TRBD2. CDR3 length equals 16 residues. The ends lost 3 bases at V and 5 bases at J; junction bases unmatched: 4. Germline V gene sequence: CDR1 LGHNA, CDR2 YNFKEQ. The CDR3 sequence is CASSQGLAGNNNEQFF. The CDR3, as DNA: TGTGCCAGCAGCCAGGGACTAGCGGGGAACAACAATGAGCAGTTCTTC.

This chain uses TRBV4-3 with TRBJ2-7; TRBD2 matches at 7 bases. The CDR3 covers 14 residues. After removal of 0 bases from V and 4 bases from J, the junction contained 3 bases not matched to a gene. The V gene's germline CDR1 is LGHNA and CDR2 YSLEER. As DNA, the CDR3 is TGCGCCAGCAGCCAAGAGCGGGGGTGGTACGAGCAGTACTTC. Amino acid sequence: CASSQERGWYEQYF.

The chain couples TRBV9 to TRBJ2-3; TRBD2 matches 11 bases. With V trimmed by 2 bases and J by 4 bases, 9 bases remained unmatched. The CDR3 is 17 amino acids. CDR1 is SGDLS, CDR2 YYNGEE, per germline. CDR3 loop: CASSVDKTSGNADTQYF. CDR3 nucleotides: TGTGCCAGCAGCGTGGACAAGACTAGCGGGAATGCAGATACGCAGTATTTT.

This clonotype was detected only once. At one end the junction does not follow the germline gene, possibly because of a read error. This rearrangement joins TRBV28 to TRBJ1-2; D gene uncertain. Germline V gives CDR1 MDHEN, CDR2 SYDVKM. This CDR3 contains 14 residues. CDR3: CAGSINVQNYGYTF. CDR3 nucleotide sequence: TGTGCCGGCAGCATCAACGTACAGAACTATGGCTACACCTTC.

This rearrangement joins TRBV28 to TRBJ2-7, with D unclear. Trimming removed 5 bases from V and 5 bases from J, with 22 bases in between. This CDR3 region has 16 residues. Germline V gene sequence: CDR1 MDHEN, CDR2 SYDVKM. The CDR3 DNA follows: TGTGCCAGCAGTCCTCCGACCGCTCCCTTAGACGACGAGCAGTACTTC. Translated, it gives CASSPPTAPLDDEQYF.

This clonotype occurred a few times. The rearrangement joins TRBV20-1 to TRBJ2-7; tentative D call: TRBD1 (6 bases). Germline CDR1 and CDR2: DFQATT and SNEGSKA (reference sequence). Trimming pared 0 bases from V and 2 bases from J, leaving 14 bases between. The CDR3 is made up of 15 amino acids. Written as DNA, the CDR3 is TGCAGTGCTAGAGACCCCCGGGACAACCCCTACGAGCAGTACTTC. Protein product: CSARDPRDNPYEQYF.

This chain links TRBV29-1 with TRBJ2-7; possibly TRBD2 for D (5 bases). The CDR3 is made up of 15 amino acids. V lost 3 bases to trimming and J lost 2 bases, with 17 bases between them. Germline CDR1 and CDR2: SQVTM and ANQGSEA. CDR3 DNA sequence: TGCAGCGTTGATTCTCCGACCGGACTTACCTACGAGCAGTACTTC. Protein sequence: CSVDSPTGLTYEQYF.

This clonotype was seen more than once but under ten times. The V call is TRBV27, the J call TRBJ1-2; TRBD1 is a possible D gene (5 bases). CDR3 length: 14 residues. V lost 5 bases and J 8 bases, leaving 18 bases between the germline ends. The V gene's germline CDR1 is MNHEY and CDR2 SMNVEV (reference sequence). As DNA, the CDR3 is TGTGCCAGCAGTGGGACGACAAGGGGATACGGCTACACCTTC. Amino acids: CASSGTTRGYGYTF.

The rearrangement links TRBV6-5 to TRBJ2-3; D may be TRBD1 or TRBD2 (5 bases each). The CDR3 is made up of 15 amino acids. V lost 8 bases and J lost 5, with 20 bases in between. The germline CDR1 and CDR2 sequences are MNHEY and SVGAGI. CDR3 DNA sequence: TGTGCCAGCCGTGAGGGGCCACCAGGTGGAGATACGCAGTATTTT. Its protein product is CASREGPPGGDTQYF.

This clonotype appeared a few times. The CDR3 region is CASSQTGSLETQYF. The CDR3 DNA reads TGCGCCAGCAGCCAGACAGGGTCCCTTGAGACCCAGTACTTC. The chain employs TRBV4-3 and TRBJ2-7; 7 positions agree with TRBD1. The DNA end is more similar to TRBJ2-5, so the J call may be wrong. This CDR3 is 14 amino acids long. Germline V gene lookup returns CDR1 LGHNA and CDR2 YSLEER.

This clonotype is a singleton in its sample. This sequence joins TRBV6-2 or TRBV6-3 and TRBJ1-5, with no clear D. The germline V gene has CDR1 MNHEY and CDR2 SVGEGT. The V gene lost 10 bases and the J gene lost 0 bases, with 13 bases spanning the gap. The length of the CDR3 is 14 residues. The CDR3 sequence: CAIGGLNSNQPQHF. The CDR3 DNA is TGTGCCATCGGTGGGCTAAATAGCAATCAGCCCCAGCATTTT.

The table lists this clonotype with a count of one. The CDR3 coding sequence is TGTGCCAGCAGCCCCCAGGGGAGATTGAACACTGAAGCTTTCTTT. It translates to CASSPQGRLNTEAFF. This sequence joins TRBV7-2 and TRBJ1-1; possible D gene TRBD1, 6 bases. The CDR3 loop spans 15 amino acids. With 5 bases removed from V and 0 bases from J, the gap between germline ends came to 13 bases. CDR1 is SGHTA and CDR2 is FQGNSA in the germline V gene.

The chain carries TRBV29-1 and TRBJ2-5; D call uncertain. V lost 4 bases, J lost 2 bases, and 8 bases lay in between. Germline V lookup: CDR1 SQVTM, CDR2 ANQGSEA. The CDR3 extends over 12 amino acids. The CDR3: CSVGLPQETQYF. For the CDR3, the DNA is TGCAGCGTTGGATTGCCTCAAGAGACCCAGTACTTC.

V gene TRBV21-1 combines with J gene TRBJ2-5. TRBV21-1 counts as a pseudogene. The CDR3 runs 15 residues. CDR3 DNA sequence: TGTGCCAGCAGCAAATGGTCTTTCGGATTGAAGACCCAGTACTTC. It yields the protein CASSKWSFGLKTQYF.

This rearrangement joins TRBV27 to TRBJ2-3, with 7 bases matching TRBD2. J gave up 2 bases and V 6 bases, and 11 bases lay outside the gene matches. This CDR3 is 16 amino acids long. Germline V CDR1 and CDR2: MNHEY, SMNVEV (reference sequence). The CDR3 is CASRPLFSGHTDTQYF. CDR3 sequence (DNA): TGTGCCAGCAGGCCCTTGTTTAGCGGGCACACAGATACGCAGTATTTT.

This clonotype has a handful of counts. The chain uses TRBV6-2 or TRBV6-3 and TRBJ1-1; TRBD1 agrees at 8 bases. The CDR3 sequence is 12 residues long. Germline CDR1 and CDR2: MNHEY and SVGEGT. With V trimmed by 11 bases and J by 5 bases, 7 bases remained unmatched. CDR3 loop: CACGQGRTEAFF. CDR3 DNA sequence: TGTGCCTGCGGACAGGGCCGAACTGAAGCTTTCTTT.

This clonotype was counted between two and nine times. The chain is built from TRBV5-5 and TRBJ2-2; 8 nucleotides line up with TRBD1. CDR1 is SGHKS and CDR2 is YYEKEE in the germline V gene (reference sequence). CDR3 length equals 16 residues. The trim removed 3 bases at V and 0 bases at J, leaving 4 bases unmatched. CDR3 protein: CASSWGTGSNTGELFF. DNA for the CDR3: TGTGCCAGCAGCTGGGGGACAGGTTCGAACACCGGGGAGCTGTTTTTT.

This clonotype was observed a handful of times. The genes are TRBV12-5 and TRBJ2-7; weak D call: TRBD1 (6 bases). The V gene lost 4 bases and the J gene lost 7 bases, with 11 bases spanning the gap. The CDR3 covers 12 residues. Germline CDR1 is LGHNT and CDR2 is FRNRAP. The CDR3 coding sequence is TGTGCTAGTGGTTATGACAGGTATGAGCAGTACTTC. It encodes CASGYDRYEQYF.

This chain uses TRBV7-2 with TRBJ2-3; D remains unclear. CDR3 length: 15 amino acids. The germline gives CDR1 SGHTA, CDR2 FQGNSA. The ends were cut back, 8 bases at V and 2 bases at J, with 17 bases in the middle. CDR3 amino acids: CASGPSGSFTDTQYF. The CDR3 nucleotides are TGTGCCAGCGGACCCTCTGGCAGTTTCACAGATACGCAGTATTTT.

The V call is TRBV20-1, the J call TRBJ2-2; D gene ambiguous. The ends were cut back, 0 bases at V and 1 base at J, with 3 bases in the middle. The length of the CDR3 is 13 residues. CDR1 DFQATT and CDR2 SNEGSKA come from the germline V gene (reference sequence). The CDR3 is CSAREVNTGELFF. CDR3 in DNA: TGCAGTGCTAGAGAAGTGAACACCGGGGAGCTGTTTTTT.

At least ten counts were recorded for this clonotype. V and J are TRBV6-6 and TRBJ2-1; D might be TRBD1 or TRBD2, each matching 6 bases. This CDR3 has 15 amino acids. The V gene's germline CDR1 is MNHNY and CDR2 SVGAGI (reference sequence). V was pared by 5 bases and J by 3 bases, with 14 bases between. CDR3 DNA sequence: TGTGCCAGCAGTAGCCCGGGGGCGCGCTACAATGAGCAGTTCTTC. Its protein is CASSSPGARYNEQFF.